Following are 4 T cell receptor beta chains from one sample sequenced in a study of blood T cell dynamics during melanoma immunotherapy. Time point given: week 3, after first cycle of checkpoint inhibitor. Sequencing used immunoSEQ multiplex PCR; TCRdb keeps in-frame clones, though not all of them. The data show over 10,000 clones, 91% seen once. Sample: effector memory CD8+ T cells from blood, taken from a patient treated with checkpoint blockade. These receptors came from a human donor with melanoma.

The chain is built from TRBV5-1 and TRBJ1-4; unclear D gene. This CDR3 contains 14 residues. Trimming stripped 4 bases from V and 4 bases from J, with 11 bases between. Germline V gives CDR1 SGHRS, CDR2 YFSETQ. CDR3 coding DNA: TGCGCCAGCAGCCCGGACCCGGGTAATGAAAAACTGTTTTTT. It is translated as CASSPDPGNEKLFF.

The chain combines TRBV19 with TRBJ2-7, with a weak D call TRBD1 (5 bases). The CDR3 totals 13 residues. The germline gives CDR1 LNHDA, CDR2 SQIVND (reference sequence). V was trimmed by 3 bases and J by 4 bases, leaving 10 bases between them. The CDR3 loop reads CASSIAGRYEQYF. CDR3 DNA sequence: TGTGCCAGTAGTATTGCAGGGCGATACGAGCAGTACTTC.

The rearrangement links TRBV4-3 to TRBJ2-1; no reliable D call. The CDR3 runs 15 residues. The germline gives CDR1 LGHNA, CDR2 YSLEER. Trimming shortened V by 1 base and J by 3 bases, and 10 bases separated the two germline ends. CDR3 region: CASSQVVSGYNEQFF. CDR3 nucleotide sequence: TGCGCCAGCAGCCAAGTGGTATCAGGCTACAATGAGCAGTTCTTC.

J is TRBJ2-5 and V is TRBV19, with 7 nucleotides matching TRBD1. The closer fit of TRBJ2-7 to the DNA end suggests the J call may be wrong. Per the germline V gene, CDR1 is LNHDA and CDR2 is SQIVND (reference sequence). There are 15 residues in the CDR3. The CDR3 loop is CASSWAGQAVYEQYF. As DNA, the CDR3 is TGTGCCAGTAGTTGGGCCGGACAGGCCGTTTACGAGCAGTACTTC.